Reported below is one TCR beta chain. In its sample, this clonotype was seen a few times. No antigen is known for it. No base quality information exists; no much larger clone differs at one position. The sample comes from a study of CD8+CD57+ T cells in acquired aplastic anemia (dated by TCRdb to 2016 to 2019). Study-level background: Extracted DNA from sorted CD4+ and CD8+ cells averaged 3.2 ug, ranging from roughly 0.17 to 27.4 ug. An average of approximately 10 million reads for CD4+ cells and approximately 11 million reads for CD8+ cells was obtained from healthy donor samples. The paper as a whole reports these results and caveats: CD8+ Simpson's diversity did not differ significantly between patients and healthy controls (P=0.060). Fewer than 35 CD8+ CDR3 sequences were found to be shared between patients and controls, but these sequences appeared to be highly expressed in patients and within the immunodominant clones of the patients.

The CDR3 goes from the cysteine to the phenylalanine over 10 residues. Left in the record is the CDR3 DNA by itself, 30 bases read in frame from the first base. CDR1 MNHNS and CDR2 SASEGT are derived from the germline V gene. Trimming takes 8 bases from V and 5 bases from J, and the germline ends sit 6 bases apart. Genomic DNA was used as template for profiling of TCR beta VDJ combinations and CDR3 sequences. TCR repertoire sequencing was run on an Illumina HiSeq 2000. From the authors' description of their analysis: Repertoires were assessed using TRBV/TRBJ rearrangement plots, CDR3 size and DJ length profiles, and Simpson's diversity index. The most abundant DNA sequence in the deep sequencing data was taken as the immunodominant clone. CDR3 amino acid sequences were screened for sharing across subjects and were compared with published repertoires and the VDJdb database. TCRdb reworked the public reads: Q25 trimming with fastp, MiXCR clone assembly, productive beta chains retained. Merged by CDR3 protein, the rows form single entries marked with the most common genes and DNA. What appears here as the V and J calls and clone size reflects TCRdb's work, not the paper's. This sample has 86,000 or so distinct CDR3 sequences in its table, and roughly half of those were observed once. The ten largest clones represent approximately 62% of the sample.

TCR repertoires of sorted CD4+ and CD8+ blood T cells from severe aplastic anemia patients and healthy subjects were deep-sequenced in the study. Ficoll-Paque density gradient centrifugation was used to isolate peripheral blood mononuclear cells. Before DNA was extracted, CD4+ and CD8+ T cells were sorted using either FACS or magnetic beads. The rearrangement combines TRBV6-1 with TRBJ1-1; no D gene call is confident. The source of this sequence is a human donor in good health, serving as a control. Sample: sorted CD4+, CD8+, or CD8+CD57+ T cells (not recorded which) from PBMCs. CDR3 reads: CASGGTEAFF. The nucleotide sequence is given as TGTGCCAGCGGAGGGACTGAAGCTTTCTTT.